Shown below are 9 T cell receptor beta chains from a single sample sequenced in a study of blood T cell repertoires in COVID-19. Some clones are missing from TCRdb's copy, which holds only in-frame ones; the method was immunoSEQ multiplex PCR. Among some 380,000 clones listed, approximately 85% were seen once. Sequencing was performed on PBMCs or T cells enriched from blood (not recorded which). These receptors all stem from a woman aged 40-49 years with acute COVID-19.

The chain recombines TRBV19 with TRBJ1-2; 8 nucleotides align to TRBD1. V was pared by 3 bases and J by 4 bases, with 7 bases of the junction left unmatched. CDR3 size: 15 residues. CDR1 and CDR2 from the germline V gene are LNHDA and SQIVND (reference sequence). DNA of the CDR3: TGTGCCAGTAGTATCGAAGTCAGGGGGCCCTATGGCTACACCTTC. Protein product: CASSIEVRGPYGYTF.

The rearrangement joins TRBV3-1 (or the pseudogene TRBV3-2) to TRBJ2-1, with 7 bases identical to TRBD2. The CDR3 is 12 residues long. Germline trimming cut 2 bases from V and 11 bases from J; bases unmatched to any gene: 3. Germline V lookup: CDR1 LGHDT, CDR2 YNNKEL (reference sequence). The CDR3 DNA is TGTGCCAGCAGCCAACCGGGACTAAAGCAGTTCTTC. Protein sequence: CASSQPGLKQFF.

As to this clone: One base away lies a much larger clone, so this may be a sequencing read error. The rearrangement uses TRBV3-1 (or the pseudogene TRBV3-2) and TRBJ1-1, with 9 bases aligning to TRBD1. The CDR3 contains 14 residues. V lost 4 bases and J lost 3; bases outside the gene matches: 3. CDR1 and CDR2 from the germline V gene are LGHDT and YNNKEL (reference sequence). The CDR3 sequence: CASSLRDRDTEAFF. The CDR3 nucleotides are TGTGCCAGCAGCCTCCGGGACAGGGACACTGAAGCTTTCTTT.

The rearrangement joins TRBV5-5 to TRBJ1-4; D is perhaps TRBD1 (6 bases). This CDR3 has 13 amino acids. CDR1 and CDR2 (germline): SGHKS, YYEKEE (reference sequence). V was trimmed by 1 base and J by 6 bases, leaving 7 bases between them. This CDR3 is CASSLSGDEKLFF. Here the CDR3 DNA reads TGTGCCAGCAGCTTGTCAGGGGATGAAAAACTGTTTTTT.

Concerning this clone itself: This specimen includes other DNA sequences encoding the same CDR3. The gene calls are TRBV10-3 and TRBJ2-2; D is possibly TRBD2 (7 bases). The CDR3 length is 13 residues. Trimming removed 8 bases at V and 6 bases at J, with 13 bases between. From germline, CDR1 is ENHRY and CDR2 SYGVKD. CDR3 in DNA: TGTGCCATCGGGGGGGAGGGGGCCGGGGAGCTGTTTTTT. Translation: CAIGGEGAGELFF.

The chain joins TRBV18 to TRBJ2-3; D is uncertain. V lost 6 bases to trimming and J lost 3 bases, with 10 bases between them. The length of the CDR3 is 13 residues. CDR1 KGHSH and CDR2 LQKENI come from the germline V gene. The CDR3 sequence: CASSQRSTDTQYF. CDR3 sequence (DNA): TGTGCCAGCTCGCAACGGTCGACAGATACGCAGTATTTT.

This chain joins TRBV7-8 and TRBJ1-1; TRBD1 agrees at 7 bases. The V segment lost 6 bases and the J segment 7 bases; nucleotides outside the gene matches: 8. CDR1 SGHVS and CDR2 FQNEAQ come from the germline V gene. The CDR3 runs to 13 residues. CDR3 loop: CASSTSRGVEAFF. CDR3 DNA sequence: TGTGCCAGCAGTACCTCCAGGGGGGTTGAAGCTTTCTTT. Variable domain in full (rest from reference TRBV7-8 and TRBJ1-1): GAGVSQSPRYKVAKRGQDVALRCDPISGHVSLFWYQQALGQGPEFLTYFQNEAQLDKSGLPSDRFFAERPEGSVSTLKIQRTQQEDSAVYLCASSTSRGVEAFFGQGTRLTVV.

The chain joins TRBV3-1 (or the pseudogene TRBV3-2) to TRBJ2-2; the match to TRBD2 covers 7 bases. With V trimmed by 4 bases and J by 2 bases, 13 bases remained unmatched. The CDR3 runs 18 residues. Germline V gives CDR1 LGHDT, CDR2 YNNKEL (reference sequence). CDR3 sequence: CASSLRHGGLSNTGELFF. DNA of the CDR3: TGTGCCAGCAGCCTCCGCCATGGGGGACTATCAAACACCGGGGAGCTGTTTTTT.

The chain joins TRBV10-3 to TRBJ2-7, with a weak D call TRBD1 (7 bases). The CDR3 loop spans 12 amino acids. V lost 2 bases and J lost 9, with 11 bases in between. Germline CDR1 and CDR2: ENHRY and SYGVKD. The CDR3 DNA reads TGTGCCATCAGTGAGGGAGGGGGCGTGCAGTACTTC. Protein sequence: CAISEGGGVQYF.